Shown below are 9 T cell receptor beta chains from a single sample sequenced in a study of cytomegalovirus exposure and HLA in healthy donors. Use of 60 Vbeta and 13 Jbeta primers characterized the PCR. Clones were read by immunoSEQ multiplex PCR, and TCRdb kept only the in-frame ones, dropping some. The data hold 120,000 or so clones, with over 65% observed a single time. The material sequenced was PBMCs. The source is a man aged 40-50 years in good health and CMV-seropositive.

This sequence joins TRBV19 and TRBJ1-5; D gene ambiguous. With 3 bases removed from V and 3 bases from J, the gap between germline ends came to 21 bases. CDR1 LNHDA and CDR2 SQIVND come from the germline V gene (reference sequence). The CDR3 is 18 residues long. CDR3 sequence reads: CASSIKPDGVNINQPQHF. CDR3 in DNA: TGTGCCAGTAGTATTAAACCCGACGGGGTGAACATCAATCAGCCCCAGCATTTT.

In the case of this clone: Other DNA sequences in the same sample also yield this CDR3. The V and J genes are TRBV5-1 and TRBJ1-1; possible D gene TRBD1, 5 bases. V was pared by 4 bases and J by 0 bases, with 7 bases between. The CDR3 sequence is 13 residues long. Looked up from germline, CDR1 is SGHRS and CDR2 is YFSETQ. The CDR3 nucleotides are TGCGCCAGCAGCCTAGGGGTGAACACTGAAGCTTTCTTT. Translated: CASSLGVNTEAFF.

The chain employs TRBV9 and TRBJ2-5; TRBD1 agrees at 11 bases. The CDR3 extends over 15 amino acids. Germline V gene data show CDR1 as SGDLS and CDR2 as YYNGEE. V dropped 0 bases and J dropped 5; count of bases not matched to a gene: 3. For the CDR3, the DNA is TGTGCCAGCAGCGTAGGTGGGACAGGGGGGGAGACCCAGTACTTC. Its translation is CASSVGGTGGETQYF.

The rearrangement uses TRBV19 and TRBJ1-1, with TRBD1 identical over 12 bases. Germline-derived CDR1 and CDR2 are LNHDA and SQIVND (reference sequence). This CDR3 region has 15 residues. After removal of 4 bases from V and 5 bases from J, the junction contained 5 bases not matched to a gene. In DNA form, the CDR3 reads TGTGCCAGTAGTACGGGGACAGGGGGCTTGACTGAAGCTTTCTTT. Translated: CASSTGTGGLTEAFF.

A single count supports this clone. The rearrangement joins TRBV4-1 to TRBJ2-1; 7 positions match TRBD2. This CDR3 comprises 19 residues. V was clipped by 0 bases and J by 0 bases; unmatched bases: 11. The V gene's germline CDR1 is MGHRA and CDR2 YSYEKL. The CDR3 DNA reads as TGCGCCAGCAGCCAAGATACGGCTAGCGGTGCCAGCTCCTACAATGAGCAGTTCTTC. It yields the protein CASSQDTASGASSYNEQFF.

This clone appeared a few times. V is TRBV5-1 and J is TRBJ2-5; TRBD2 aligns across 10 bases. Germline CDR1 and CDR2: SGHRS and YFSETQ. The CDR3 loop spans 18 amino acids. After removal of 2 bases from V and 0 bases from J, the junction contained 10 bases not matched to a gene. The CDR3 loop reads CASSLSSGGASYQETQYF. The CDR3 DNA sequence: TGCGCCAGCAGCTTATCTAGCGGGGGAGCTTCGTACCAAGAGACCCAGTACTTC.

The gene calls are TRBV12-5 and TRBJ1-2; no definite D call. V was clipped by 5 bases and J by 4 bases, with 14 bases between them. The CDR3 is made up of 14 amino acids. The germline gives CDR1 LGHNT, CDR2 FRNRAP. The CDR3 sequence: CASGTEGGFYGYTF. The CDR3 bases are TGTGCTAGTGGTACGGAGGGAGGGTTCTATGGCTACACCTTC.

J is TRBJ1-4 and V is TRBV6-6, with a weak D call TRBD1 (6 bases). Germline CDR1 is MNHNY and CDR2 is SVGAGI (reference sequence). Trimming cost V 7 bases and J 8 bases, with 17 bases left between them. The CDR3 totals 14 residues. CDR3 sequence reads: CASTRGGAHEKLFF. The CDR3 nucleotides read TGTGCCAGCACCCGGGGGGGGGCGCACGAAAAACTGTTTTTT.

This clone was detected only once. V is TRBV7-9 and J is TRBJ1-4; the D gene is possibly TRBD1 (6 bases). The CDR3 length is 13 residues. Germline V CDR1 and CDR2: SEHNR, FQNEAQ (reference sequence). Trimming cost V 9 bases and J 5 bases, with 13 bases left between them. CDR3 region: CASRTAGNEKLFF. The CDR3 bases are TGTGCCAGTCGGACAGCGGGGAATGAAAAACTGTTTTTT.